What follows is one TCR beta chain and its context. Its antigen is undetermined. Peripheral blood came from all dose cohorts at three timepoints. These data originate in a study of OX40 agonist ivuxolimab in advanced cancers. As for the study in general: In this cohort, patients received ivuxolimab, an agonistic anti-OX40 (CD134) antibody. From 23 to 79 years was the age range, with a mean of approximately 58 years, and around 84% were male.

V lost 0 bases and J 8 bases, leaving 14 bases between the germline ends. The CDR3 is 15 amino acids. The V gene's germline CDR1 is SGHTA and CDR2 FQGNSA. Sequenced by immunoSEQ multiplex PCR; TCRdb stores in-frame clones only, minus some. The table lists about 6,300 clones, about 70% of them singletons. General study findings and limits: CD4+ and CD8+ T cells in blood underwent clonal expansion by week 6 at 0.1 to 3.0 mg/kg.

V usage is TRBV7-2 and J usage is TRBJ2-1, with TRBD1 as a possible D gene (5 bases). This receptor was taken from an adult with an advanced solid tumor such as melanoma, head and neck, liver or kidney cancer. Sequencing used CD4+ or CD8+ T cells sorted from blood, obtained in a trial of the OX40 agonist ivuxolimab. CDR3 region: CASSLAFRTNYEQFF. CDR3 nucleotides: TGTGCCAGCAGCTTAGCTTTCCGGACAAACTATGAGCAGTTCTTC.